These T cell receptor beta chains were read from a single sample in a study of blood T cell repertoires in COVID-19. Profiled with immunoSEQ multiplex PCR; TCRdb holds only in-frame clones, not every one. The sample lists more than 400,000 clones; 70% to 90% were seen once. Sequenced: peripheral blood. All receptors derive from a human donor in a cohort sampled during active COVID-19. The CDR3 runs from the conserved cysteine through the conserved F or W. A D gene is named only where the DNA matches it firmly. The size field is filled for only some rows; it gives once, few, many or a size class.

CDR3: CASSQAPAGGQETQYF; DNA: TGCGCCAGCAGCCAAGCTCCAGCGGGAGGACAAGAGACCCAGTACTTC; V: TRBV4-1; J: TRBJ2-5; D: TRBD2; size: NA
CDR3: CASSRSQLDAYHQPQHF; DNA: TGTGCCAGCTCACGGTCCCAACTAGACGCTTACCATCAGCCCCAGCATTTT; V: TRBV18; J: TRBJ1-5; D: NA; size: few
CDR3: CASSHSTRGPDTQYF; DNA: TGTGCCAGCAGCCATTCAACCCGAGGCCCAGATACGCAGTATTTT; V: TRBV3-1/TRBV3-2; J: TRBJ2-3; D: NA; size: NA
CDR3: CASTSEQGDYEQFF; DNA: TGTGCCAGCACATCCGAACAGGGGGATTATGAGCAGTTCTTC; V: TRBV19; J: TRBJ2-1; D: TRBD1; size: NA
CDR3: CASSPSQEAVYEQYF; DNA: TGTGCCAGCAGCCCATCTCAGGAAGCCGTCTACGAGCAGTACTTC; V: TRBV7-2; J: TRBJ2-7; D: NA; size: few
CDR3: CAWSVTGVPFF; DNA: TGTGCCTGGAGTGTAACAGGGGTACCGTTCTTC; V: TRBV30; J: TRBJ2-1; D: TRBD1; size: NA
CDR3: CAIGQGSIGYTF; DNA: TGTGCCATCGGACAGGGAAGTATTGGCTACACCTTC; V: TRBV10-3; J: TRBJ1-2; D: TRBD1; size: NA
CDR3: CASSRLRDRGQDTEAFF; DNA: TGTGCCAGCAGCAGACTCCGGGACAGGGGGCAGGACACTGAAGCTTTCTTT; V: TRBV7-9; J: TRBJ1-1; D: TRBD1; size: NA
CDR3: CASSQDYGGASTDTQYF; DNA: TGTGCCAGCAGCCAAGATTATGGCGGGGCTAGCACAGATACGCAGTATTTT; V: TRBV3-1/TRBV3-2; J: TRBJ2-3; D: NA; size: NA
CDR3: CASSPTRGGGPKDEQFF; DNA: TGTGCCAGCAGTCCAACAAGAGGGGGAGGGCCGAAAGATGAGCAGTTCTTC; V: TRBV27; J: TRBJ2-1; D: NA; size: NA
CDR3: CASSLVWGPYTDTQYF; DNA: TGTGCCAGCAGCTTAGTGTGGGGGCCCTACACAGATACGCAGTATTTT; V: TRBV7-2; J: TRBJ2-3; D: NA; size: NA
CDR3: CASSSTLAYEQYF; DNA: TGTGCCAGCAGTTCAACGTTAGCCTACGAGCAGTACTTC; V: TRBV6-5; J: TRBJ2-7; D: NA; size: once
CDR3: CASSSRGLPNYNEQFF; DNA: TGCGCCAGCAGCTCCCGGGGACTACCGAATTACAATGAGCAGTTCTTC; V: TRBV5-1; J: TRBJ2-1; D: TRBD2; size: NA
CDR3: CASGGSGTEAYEQYF; DNA: TGTGCCAGTGGGGGATCCGGGACAGAAGCCTACGAGCAGTACTTC; V: TRBV19; J: TRBJ2-7; D: TRBD1; size: NA
CDR3: CASSLDRDTQYF; DNA: TGTGCCAGCAGCTTAGACCGAGATACGCAGTATTTT; V: TRBV11-2; J: TRBJ2-3; D: NA; size: NA
CDR3: CASSLSGDRRAEAFF; DNA: TGTGCCAGCAGCCTTTCCGGGGACAGGAGGGCTGAAGCTTTCTTT; V: TRBV9; J: TRBJ1-1; D: TRBD1; size: few
CDR3: CASSLAAGWNQPQHF; DNA: TGTGCCAGCAGCTTAGCTGCGGGGTGGAATCAGCCCCAGCATTTT; V: TRBV7-2; J: TRBJ1-5; D: NA; size: NA
CDR3: CASSPPGQYQETQYF; DNA: TGTGCCAGCTCACCACCTGGACAGTACCAAGAGACCCAGTACTTC; V: TRBV18; J: TRBJ2-5; D: NA; size: NA
CDR3: CAISGGSYYEQYF; DNA: TGTGCCATCAGTGGTGGCAGTTACTACGAGCAGTACTTC; V: TRBV10-3; J: TRBJ2-7; D: NA; size: NA